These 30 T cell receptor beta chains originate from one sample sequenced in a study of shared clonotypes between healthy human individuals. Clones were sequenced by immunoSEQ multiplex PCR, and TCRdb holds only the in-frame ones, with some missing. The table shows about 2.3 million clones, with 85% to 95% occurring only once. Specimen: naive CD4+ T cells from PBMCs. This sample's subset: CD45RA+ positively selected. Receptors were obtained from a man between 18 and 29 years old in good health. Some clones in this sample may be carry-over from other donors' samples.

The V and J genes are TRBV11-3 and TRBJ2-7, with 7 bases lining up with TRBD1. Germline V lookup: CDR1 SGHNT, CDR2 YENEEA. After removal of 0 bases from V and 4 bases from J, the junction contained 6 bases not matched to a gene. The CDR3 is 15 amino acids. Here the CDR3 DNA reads TGTGCCAGCAGCTTAGATCCAACAGGGGAGTACGAGCAGTACTTC. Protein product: CASSLDPTGEYEQYF.

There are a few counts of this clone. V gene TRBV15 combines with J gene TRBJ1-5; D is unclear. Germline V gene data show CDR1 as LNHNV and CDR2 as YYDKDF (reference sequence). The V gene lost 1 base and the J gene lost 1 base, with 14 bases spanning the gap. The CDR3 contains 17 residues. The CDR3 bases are TGTGCCACCAGCAGAGGAGGTGGGCACAAAAGCAATCAGCCCCAGCATTTT. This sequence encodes CATSRGGGHKSNQPQHF.

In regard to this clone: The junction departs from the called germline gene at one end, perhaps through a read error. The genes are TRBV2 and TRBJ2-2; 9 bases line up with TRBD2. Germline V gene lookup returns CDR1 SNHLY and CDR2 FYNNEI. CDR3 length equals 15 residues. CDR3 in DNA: TGTGCCAGCGAAGCTAGCGGGACGAACGCCGGGGAGCTGTTTTTT. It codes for CASEASGTNAGELFF.

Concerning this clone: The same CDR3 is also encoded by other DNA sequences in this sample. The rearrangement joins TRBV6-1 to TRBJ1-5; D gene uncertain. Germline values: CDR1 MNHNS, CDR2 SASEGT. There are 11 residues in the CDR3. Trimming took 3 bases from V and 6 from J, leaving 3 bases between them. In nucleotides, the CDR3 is TGTGCCAGCAGTGACAGTCAGCCCCAGCATTTT. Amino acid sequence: CASSDSQPQHF.

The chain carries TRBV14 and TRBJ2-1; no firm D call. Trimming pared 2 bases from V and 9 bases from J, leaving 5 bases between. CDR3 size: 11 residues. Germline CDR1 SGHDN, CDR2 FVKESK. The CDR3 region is CASSQLGEQFF. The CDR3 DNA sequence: TGTGCCAGCAGCCAATTGGGTGAGCAGTTCTTC.

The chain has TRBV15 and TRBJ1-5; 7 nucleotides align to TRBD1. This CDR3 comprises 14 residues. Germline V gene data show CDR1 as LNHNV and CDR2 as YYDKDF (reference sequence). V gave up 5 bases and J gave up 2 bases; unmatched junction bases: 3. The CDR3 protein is CATSYGQGNQPQHF. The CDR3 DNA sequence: TGTGCCACCAGCTACGGACAGGGCAATCAGCCCCAGCATTTT.

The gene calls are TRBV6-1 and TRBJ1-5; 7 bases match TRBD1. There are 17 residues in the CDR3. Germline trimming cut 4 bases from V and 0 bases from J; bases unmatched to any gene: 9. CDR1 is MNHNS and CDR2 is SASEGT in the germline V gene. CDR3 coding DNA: TGTGCCAGCAGTGTAAAGGTGCCAGGGGGTAGCAATCAGCCCCAGCATTTT. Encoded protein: CASSVKVPGGSNQPQHF.

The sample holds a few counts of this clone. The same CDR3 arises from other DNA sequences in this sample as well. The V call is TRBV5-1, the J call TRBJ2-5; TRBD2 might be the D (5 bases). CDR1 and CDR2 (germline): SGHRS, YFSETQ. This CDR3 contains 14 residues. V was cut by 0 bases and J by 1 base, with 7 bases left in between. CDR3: CASSLVGGQETQYF. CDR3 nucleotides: TGCGCCAGCAGCTTGGTCGGAGGCCAAGAGACCCAGTACTTC.

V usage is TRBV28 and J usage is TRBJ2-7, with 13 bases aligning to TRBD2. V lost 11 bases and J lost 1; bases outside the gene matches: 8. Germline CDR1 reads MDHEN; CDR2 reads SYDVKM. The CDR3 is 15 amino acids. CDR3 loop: CACGLAGALSYEQYF. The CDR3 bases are TGTGCCTGCGGACTAGCGGGAGCTCTGTCCTACGAGCAGTACTTC. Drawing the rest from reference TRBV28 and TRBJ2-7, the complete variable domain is DVKVTQSSRYLVKRTGEKVFLECVQDMDHENMFWYRQDPGLGLRLIYFSYDVKMKEKGDIPEGYSVSREKKERFSLILESASTNQTSMYLCACGLAGALSYEQYFGPGTRLTVT.

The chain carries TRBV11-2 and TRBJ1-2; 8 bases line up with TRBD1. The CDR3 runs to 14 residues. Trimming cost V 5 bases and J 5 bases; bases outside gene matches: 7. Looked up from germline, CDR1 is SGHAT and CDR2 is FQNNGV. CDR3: CASSPNNRGYGYTF. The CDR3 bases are TGTGCCAGCAGCCCTAATAACAGGGGGTATGGCTACACCTTC.

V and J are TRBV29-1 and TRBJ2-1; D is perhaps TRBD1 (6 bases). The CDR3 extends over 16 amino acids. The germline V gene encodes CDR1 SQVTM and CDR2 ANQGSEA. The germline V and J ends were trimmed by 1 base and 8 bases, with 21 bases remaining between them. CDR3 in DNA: TGCAGCGTTGAAGGGGGGATAGGGGGACATTGGGATGAGCAGTTCTTC. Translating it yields CSVEGGIGGHWDEQFF.

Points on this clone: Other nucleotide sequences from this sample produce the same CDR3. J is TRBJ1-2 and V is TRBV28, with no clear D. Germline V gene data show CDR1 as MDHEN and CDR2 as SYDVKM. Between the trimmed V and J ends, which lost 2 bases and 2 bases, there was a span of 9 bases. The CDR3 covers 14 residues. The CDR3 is CASSLPRANYGYTF. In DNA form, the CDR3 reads TGTGCCAGCAGTTTACCGCGGGCCAACTATGGCTACACCTTC.

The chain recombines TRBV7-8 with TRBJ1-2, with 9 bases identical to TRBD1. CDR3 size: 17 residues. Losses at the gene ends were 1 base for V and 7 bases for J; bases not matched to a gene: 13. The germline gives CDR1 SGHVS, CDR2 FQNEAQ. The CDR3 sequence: CASSLGEPGQGRGGYTF. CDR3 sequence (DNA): TGTGCCAGCAGCTTAGGAGAACCGGGACAGGGAAGAGGTGGCTACACCTTC.

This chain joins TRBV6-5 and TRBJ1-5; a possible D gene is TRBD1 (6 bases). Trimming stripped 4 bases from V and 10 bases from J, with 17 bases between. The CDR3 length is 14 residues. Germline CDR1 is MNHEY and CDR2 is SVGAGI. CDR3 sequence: CASSSGGPQGPQHF. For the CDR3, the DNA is TGTGCCAGCAGTTCTGGGGGGCCCCAGGGACCCCAGCATTTT.

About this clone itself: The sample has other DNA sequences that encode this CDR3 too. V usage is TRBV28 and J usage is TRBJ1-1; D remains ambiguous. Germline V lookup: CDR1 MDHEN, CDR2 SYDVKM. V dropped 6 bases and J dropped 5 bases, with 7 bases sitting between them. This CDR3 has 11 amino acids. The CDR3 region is CASSRGTEAFF. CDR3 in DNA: TGTGCCAGCAGCAGAGGGACTGAAGCTTTCTTT.

CDR3 amino acids: CASSVASLTDTQYF. The CDR3 DNA is TGCGCCAGCAGCGTAGCTAGCCTCACAGATACGCAGTATTTT. The chain carries TRBV5-1 and TRBJ2-3; TRBD2 might be the D (5 bases). The V and J ends lost 4 bases and 2 bases respectively, with 11 bases between them. The CDR3 covers 14 residues. Germline V gene lookup returns CDR1 SGHRS and CDR2 YFSETQ.

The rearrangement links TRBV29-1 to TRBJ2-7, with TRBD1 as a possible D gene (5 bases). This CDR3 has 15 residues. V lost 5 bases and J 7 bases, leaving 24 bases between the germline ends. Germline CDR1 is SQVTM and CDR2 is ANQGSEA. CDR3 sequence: CSVQGEQQHTREQYF. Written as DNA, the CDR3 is TGCAGCGTTCAAGGGGAACAGCAGCATACGAGGGAGCAGTACTTC.

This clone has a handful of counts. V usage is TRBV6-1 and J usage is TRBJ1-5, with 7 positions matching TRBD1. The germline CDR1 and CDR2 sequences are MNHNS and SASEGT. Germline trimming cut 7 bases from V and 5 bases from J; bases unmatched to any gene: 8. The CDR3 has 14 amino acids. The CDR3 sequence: CASTEGQQHQPQHF. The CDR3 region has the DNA TGTGCCAGCACAGAGGGACAGCAACATCAGCCCCAGCATTTT.

CDR3 in DNA: TGTGCCAGCAGTTTATATGGGACAGGGGGCACAGATACGCAGTATTTT. Protein sequence: CASSLYGTGGTDTQYF. The chain uses TRBV28 and TRBJ2-3, with 10 bases aligning to TRBD1. Germline CDR1 and CDR2: MDHEN and SYDVKM. V gave up 1 base and J gave up 1 base; unmatched junction bases: 2. The CDR3 extends over 16 amino acids.

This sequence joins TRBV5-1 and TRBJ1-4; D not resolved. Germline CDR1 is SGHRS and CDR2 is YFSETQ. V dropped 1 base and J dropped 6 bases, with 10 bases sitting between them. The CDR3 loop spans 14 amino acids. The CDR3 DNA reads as TGCGCCAGCAGCTTGTATGTGTCAGATGAAAAACTGTTTTTT. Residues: CASSLYVSDEKLFF.

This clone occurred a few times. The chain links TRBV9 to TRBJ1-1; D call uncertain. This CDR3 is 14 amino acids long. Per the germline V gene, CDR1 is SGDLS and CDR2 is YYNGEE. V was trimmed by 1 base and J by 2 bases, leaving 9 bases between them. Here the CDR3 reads CASSVSFLNTEAFF. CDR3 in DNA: TGTGCCAGCAGCGTAAGTTTCCTTAACACTGAAGCTTTCTTT.

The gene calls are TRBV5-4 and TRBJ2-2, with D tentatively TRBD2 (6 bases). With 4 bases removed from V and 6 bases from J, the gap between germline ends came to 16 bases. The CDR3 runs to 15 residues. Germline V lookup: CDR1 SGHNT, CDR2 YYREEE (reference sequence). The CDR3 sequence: CASSPEGRSAGELFF. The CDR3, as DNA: TGTGCCAGCAGCCCGGAGGGACGGAGCGCCGGGGAGCTGTTTTTT. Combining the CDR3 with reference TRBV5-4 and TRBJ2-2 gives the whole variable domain ETGVTQSPTHLIKTRGQQVTLRCSSQSGHNTVSWYQQALGQGPQFIFQYYREEENGRGNFPPRFSGLQFPNYSSELNVNALELDDSALYLCASSPEGRSAGELFFGEGSRLTVL.

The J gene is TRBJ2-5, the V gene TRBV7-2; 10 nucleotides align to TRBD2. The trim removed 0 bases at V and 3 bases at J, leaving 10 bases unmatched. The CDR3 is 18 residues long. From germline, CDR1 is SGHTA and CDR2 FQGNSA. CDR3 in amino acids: CASSLAEFRAGGKETQYF. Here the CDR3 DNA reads TGTGCCAGCAGCTTAGCGGAGTTCCGAGCGGGAGGGAAAGAGACCCAGTACTTC. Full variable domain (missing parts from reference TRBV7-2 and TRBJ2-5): GAGVSQSPSNKVTEKGKDVELRCDPISGHTALYWYRQSLGQGLEFLIYFQGNSAPDKSGLPSDRFSAERTGGSVSTLTIQRTQQEDSAVYLCASSLAEFRAGGKETQYFGPGTRLLVL.

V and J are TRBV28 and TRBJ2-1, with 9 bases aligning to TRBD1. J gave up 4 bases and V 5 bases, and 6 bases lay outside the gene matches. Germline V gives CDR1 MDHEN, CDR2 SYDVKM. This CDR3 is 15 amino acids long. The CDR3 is CASSPAGQGYNEQFF. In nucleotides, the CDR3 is TGTGCCAGCAGTCCGGCGGGACAGGGATACAATGAGCAGTTCTTC. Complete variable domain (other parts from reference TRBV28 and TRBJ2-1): DVKVTQSSRYLVKRTGEKVFLECVQDMDHENMFWYRQDPGLGLRLIYFSYDVKMKEKGDIPEGYSVSREKKERFSLILESASTNQTSMYLCASSPAGQGYNEQFFGPGTRLTVL.

This CDR3 reads CAIRGQGAGNTIYF. For the CDR3, the DNA is TGTGCCATCAGGGGACAGGGGGCTGGAAACACCATATATTTT. This chain links TRBV10-3 with TRBJ1-3, with 11 bases matching TRBD1. The CDR3 has 14 amino acids. J was trimmed by 2 bases and V by 6 bases; bases with no gene match: 0. Germline V gene data show CDR1 as ENHRY and CDR2 as SYGVKD.

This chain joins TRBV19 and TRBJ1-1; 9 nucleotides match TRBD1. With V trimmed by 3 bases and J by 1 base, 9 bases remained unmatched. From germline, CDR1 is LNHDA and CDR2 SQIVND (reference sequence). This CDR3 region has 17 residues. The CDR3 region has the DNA TGTGCCAGTAGTATCTTCCGGGACAGGGTTCGGAACACTGAAGCTTTCTTT. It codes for CASSIFRDRVRNTEAFF.

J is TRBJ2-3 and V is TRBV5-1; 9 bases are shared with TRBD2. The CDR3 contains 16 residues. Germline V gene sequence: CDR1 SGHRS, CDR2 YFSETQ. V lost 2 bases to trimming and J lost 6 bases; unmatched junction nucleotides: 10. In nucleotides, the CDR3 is TGCGCCAGCAGCTTCTCTAGCGGGATAGGTGTGGATACGCAGTATTTT. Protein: CASSFSSGIGVDTQYF.

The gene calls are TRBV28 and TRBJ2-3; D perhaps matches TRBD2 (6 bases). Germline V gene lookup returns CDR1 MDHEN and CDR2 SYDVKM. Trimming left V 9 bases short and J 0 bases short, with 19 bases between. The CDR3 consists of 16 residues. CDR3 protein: CASGALPGLSTDTQYF. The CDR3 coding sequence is TGTGCCAGTGGGGCCCTTCCGGGACTCAGCACAGATACGCAGTATTTT.

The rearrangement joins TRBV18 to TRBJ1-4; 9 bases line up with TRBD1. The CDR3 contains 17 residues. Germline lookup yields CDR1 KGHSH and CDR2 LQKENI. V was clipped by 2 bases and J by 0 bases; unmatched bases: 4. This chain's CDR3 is CASSPWTGEATNEKLFF. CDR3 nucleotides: TGTGCCAGCTCACCATGGACAGGGGAAGCAACTAATGAAAAACTGTTTTTT.

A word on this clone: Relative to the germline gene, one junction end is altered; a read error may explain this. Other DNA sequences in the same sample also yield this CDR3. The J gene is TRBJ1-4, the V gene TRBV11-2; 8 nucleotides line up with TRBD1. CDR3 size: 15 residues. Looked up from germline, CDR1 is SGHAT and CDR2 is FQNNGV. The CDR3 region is CASSPGQGQGEKLFF. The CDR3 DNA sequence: TGTGCCAGCAGCCCAGGACAGGGTCAGGGAGAAAAGCTGTTTTTT.